The rows below give T cell receptor beta chains drawn from one sample of a study of cytomegalovirus exposure and HLA in healthy donors. The protocol was immunoSEQ multiplex PCR, while the TCRdb copy is restricted to in-frame clones and leaves out a portion. The sample includes fewer than 130,000 clones, around 85% of them seen just once. The material sequenced was PBMCs. The origin of the receptors is a young man in good health and CMV-seropositive. CDR3s leave out the opening cysteine and the closing phenylalanine or tryptophan.

>15|TRBV4-1|TRBJ2-3
ASSQEGLAGIIDTQY
>12|TRBV27|TRBJ2-5
ASSLLDRKETQY
>17|TRBV10-3|TRBJ2-7
AISESGAMWTASSYEQY
>11|TRBV2|TRBJ2-3
ASSEAHPGTQY
>13|TRBV11-3|TRBJ2-5
ASSSGQDLQETQY
>13|TRBV10-2|TRBJ2-7
ASTKTGGSSYEQY
>13|TRBV6-5|TRBJ2-5
ATLLFGGGQETQY
>17|TRBV11-2|TRBJ2-3
ASSPGLAGGPGRTDTQY
>14|TRBV7-8|TRBJ1-1
ASSQGDKRMNTEAF
>14|TRBV4-1|TRBJ1-2
ASSQVEQGPIYGYT
>12|TRBV27|TRBJ1-1
ASSDAGMNTEAF
>12|TRBV7-2|TRBJ2-7
ASSKGQEFYEQY
>14|TRBV30|TRBJ2-1
AWIAASTQGINEQF
>13|TRBV7-3|TRBJ2-5
ASSLGGGGTETQY
>13|TRBV29-1|TRBJ1-2
SVLRGIQGIYGYT
>13|TRBV11-2|TRBJ2-6
ASSRGQPGANVLT
>14|TRBV9|TRBJ2-2
ASSARDSRNTGELF
>10|TRBV2|TRBJ2-5
ASGSGKETQY
>10|TRBV7-7|TRBJ2-7
ASSRGGLEQY
>9|TRBV21-1|TRBJ2-7
ASSRRGWQY
>11|TRBV6-6|TRBJ2-3
ASNGALTDTQY
>13|TRBV11-2|TRBJ2-5
ASSLSGTGAETQY
>13|TRBV19|TRBJ1-6
ASSIGTGGNSPLH
>11|TRBV19|TRBJ1-1
ASRRQGAPEAF
>13|TRBV5-6|TRBJ2-7
ASSLFFRGAYEQY
>9|TRBV11-2|TRBJ2-3
ASSGSDTQY